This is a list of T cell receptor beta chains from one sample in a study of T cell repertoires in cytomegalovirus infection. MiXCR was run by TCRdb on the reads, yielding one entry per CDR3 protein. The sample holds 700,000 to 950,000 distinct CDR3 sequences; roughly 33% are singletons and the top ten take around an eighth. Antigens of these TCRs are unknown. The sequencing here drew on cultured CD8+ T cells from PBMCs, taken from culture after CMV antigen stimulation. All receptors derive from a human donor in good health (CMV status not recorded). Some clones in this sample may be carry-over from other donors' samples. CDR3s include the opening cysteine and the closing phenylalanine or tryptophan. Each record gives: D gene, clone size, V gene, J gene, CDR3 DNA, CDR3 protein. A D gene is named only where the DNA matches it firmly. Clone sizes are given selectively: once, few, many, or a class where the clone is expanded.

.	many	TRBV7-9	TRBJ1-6	TGTGCCAGCAGCTTAGGACCTTTATACAGGGTTGGGCGTGATTCACCCCTCCACTTT	CASSLGPLYRVGRDSPLHF
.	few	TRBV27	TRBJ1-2	TGTGCCAGCAGTTTAAAACCATGGACGGTCTATGGCTACACCTTC	CASSLKPWTVYGYTF
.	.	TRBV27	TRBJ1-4	TGTGCCAGCAGTCCCGGTGGGGGGCAAGAAAAACTGTTTTTT	CASSPGGGQEKLFF
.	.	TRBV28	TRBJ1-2	TGTGCCAGCAATACGGATCAGGAGTATGGCTACACCTTC	CASNTDQEYGYTF
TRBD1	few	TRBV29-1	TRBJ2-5	TGCAGCGTTGACAGGGGGATCGAGACCCAGTACTTC	CSVDRGIETQYF
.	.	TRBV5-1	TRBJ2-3	TGCGCCAGCAGCTTCCCCGAAACTACAATGAGGGATACGCAGTATTTT	CASSFPETTMRDTQYF
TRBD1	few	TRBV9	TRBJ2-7	TGTGCCAGCAGCGGAACAGGGGCCTTCTCCTACGAGCAGTACTTC	CASSGTGAFSYEQYF
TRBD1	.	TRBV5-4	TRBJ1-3	TGTGCCAGCGGTACAGGGGGCTCTGGAAACACCATATATTTT	CASGTGGSGNTIYF
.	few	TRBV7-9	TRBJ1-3	TGTGCCAGCAGCTTAGGACCGATTAACACCATATATTTT	CASSLGPINTIYF
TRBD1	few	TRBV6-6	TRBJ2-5	TGTGCCAGCAGTTACCGCCTCCCCCCAGGGGGCGGCCAAGAGACCCAGTACTTC	CASSYRLPPGGGQETQYF
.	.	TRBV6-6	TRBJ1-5	TGTGCCAGCAGTTACCCTCCGGAGGGCAATCAGCCCCAGCATTTT	CASSYPPEGNQPQHF
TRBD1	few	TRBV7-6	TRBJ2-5	TGTGCTAGCAGCTTAGCGCCAGGGGGCGCGGAGACCCAGTACTTC	CASSLAPGGAETQYF
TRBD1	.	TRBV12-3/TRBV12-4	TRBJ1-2	TGTGCCAGCAGTTCTTACAGGGGGCTTGTTGATGGCTACACCTTC	CASSSYRGLVDGYTF
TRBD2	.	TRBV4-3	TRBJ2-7	TGCGCCAGCAGCCAAGGGAAGATAGCGGGGCCCTCCTACGAGCAGTACTTC	CASSQGKIAGPSYEQYF
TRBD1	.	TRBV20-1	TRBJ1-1	TGCAGTGCTAGAGGACTTTTTGTACCTCCGGGACAGGGAGGAGGTACTGAAGCTTTCTTT	CSARGLFVPPGQGGGTEAFF